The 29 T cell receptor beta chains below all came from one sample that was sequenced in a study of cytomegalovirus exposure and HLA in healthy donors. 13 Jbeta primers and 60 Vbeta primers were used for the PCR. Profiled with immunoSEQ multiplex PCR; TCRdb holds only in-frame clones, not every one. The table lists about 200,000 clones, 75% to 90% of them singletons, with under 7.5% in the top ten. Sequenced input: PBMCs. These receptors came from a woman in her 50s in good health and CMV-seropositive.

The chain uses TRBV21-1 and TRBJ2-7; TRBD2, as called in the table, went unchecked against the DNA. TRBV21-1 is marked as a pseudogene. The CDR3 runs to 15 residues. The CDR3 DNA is TGTGCCATTCTCCGAATCTCCGGGACTTCCTACGAGCAGTACTTC. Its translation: CAILRISGTSYEQYF.

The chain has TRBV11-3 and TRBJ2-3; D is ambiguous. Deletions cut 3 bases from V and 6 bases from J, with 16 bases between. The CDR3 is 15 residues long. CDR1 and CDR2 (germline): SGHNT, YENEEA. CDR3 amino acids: CASSFDGSVSDTQYF. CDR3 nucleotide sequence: TGTGCCAGCAGCTTTGACGGGTCCGTGAGCGATACGCAGTATTTT. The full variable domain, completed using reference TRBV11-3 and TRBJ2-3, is EAGVVQSPRYKIIEKKQPVAFWCNPISGHNTLYWYLQNLGQGPELLIRYENEEAVDDSQLPKDRFSAERLKGVDSTLKIQPAELGDSAVYLCASSFDGSVSDTQYFGPGTRLTVL.

The CDR3 reads CASSLAGEDEQYF. CDR3 in DNA: TGTGCCAGCAGCCTAGCGGGGGAGGACGAGCAGTACTTC. The chain links TRBV6-5 to TRBJ2-7, with 10 bases aligning to TRBD2. Germline CDR1 MNHEY, CDR2 SVGAGI. V shed 6 bases and J 5 bases; nucleotides not matched to a gene: 4. The CDR3 consists of 13 residues.

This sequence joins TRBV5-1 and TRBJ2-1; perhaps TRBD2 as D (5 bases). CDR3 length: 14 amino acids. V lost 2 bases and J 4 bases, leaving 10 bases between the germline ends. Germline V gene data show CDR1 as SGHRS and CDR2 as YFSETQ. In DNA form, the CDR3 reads TGCGCCAGCAGCTTCCTAGCAGGATACAATGAGCAGTTCTTC. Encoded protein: CASSFLAGYNEQFF.

The CDR3 loop is CASRSSEIIPDDNEQFF. The CDR3 DNA reads as TGTGCAAGTCGCAGTAGCGAGATTATTCCGGACGATAATGAGCAGTTCTTC. The chain joins TRBV12-2 to TRBJ2-1; the table gives TRBD2 as D, unverified against the DNA. TRBV12-2 is a recognized pseudogene. The CDR3 is 17 residues long.

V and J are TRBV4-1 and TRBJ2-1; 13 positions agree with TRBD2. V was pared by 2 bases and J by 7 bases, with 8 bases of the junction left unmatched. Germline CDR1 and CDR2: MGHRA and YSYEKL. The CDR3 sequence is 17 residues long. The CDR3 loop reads CASSQLGLAGAGNEQFF. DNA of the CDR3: TGCGCCAGCAGCCAACTTGGACTAGCGGGGGCCGGGAATGAGCAGTTCTTC.

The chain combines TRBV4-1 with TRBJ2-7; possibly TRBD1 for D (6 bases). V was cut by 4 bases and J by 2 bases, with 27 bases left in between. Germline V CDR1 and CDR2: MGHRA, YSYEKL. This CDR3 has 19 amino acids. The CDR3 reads CASSPRKTTDEDSPYEQYF. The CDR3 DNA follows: TGCGCCAGCAGCCCGAGAAAGACCACAGACGAGGACAGCCCCTACGAGCAGTACTTC.

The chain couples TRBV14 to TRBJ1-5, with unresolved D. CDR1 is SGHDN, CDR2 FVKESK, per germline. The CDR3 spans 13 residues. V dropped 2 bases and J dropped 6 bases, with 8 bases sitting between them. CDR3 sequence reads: CASSQWEGQPQHF. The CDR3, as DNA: TGTGCCAGCAGCCAATGGGAGGGTCAGCCCCAGCATTTT.

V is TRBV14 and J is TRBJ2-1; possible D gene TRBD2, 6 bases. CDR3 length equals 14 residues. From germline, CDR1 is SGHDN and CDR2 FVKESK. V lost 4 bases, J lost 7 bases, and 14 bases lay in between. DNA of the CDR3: TGTGCCAGCAGCCCCAAGAGGGCGGGGAATGAGCAGTTCTTC. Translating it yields CASSPKRAGNEQFF.

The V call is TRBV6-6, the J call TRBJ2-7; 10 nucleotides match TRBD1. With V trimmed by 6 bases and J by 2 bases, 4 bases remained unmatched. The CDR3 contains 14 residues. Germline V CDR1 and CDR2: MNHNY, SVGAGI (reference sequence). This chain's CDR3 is CASREGQGAYEQYF. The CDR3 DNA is TGTGCCAGCAGGGAAGGACAGGGGGCCTACGAGCAGTACTTC.

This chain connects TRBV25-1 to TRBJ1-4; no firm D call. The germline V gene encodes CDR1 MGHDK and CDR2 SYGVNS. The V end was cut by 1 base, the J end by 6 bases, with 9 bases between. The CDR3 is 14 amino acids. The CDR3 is CASSESAGDEKLFF. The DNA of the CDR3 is TGTGCCAGCAGTGAATCCGCGGGCGATGAAAAACTGTTTTTT.

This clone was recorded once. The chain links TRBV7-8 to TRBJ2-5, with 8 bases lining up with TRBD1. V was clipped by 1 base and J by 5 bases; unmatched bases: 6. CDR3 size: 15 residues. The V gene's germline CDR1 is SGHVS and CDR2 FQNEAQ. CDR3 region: CASSLVTGVGETQYF. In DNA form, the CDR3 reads TGTGCCAGCAGCTTAGTGACAGGGGTTGGGGAGACCCAGTACTTC.

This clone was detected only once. CDR3 coding DNA: TGTGCCAAAAGGGCCAGGGGACGTTTGAGGGAGCTGTTTTTT. Translating it yields CAKRARGRLRELFF. The chain carries TRBV28 and TRBJ2-2; TRBD1 might be the D (6 bases). CDR1 and CDR2 from the germline V gene are MDHEN and SYDVKM. Trimming took 10 bases from V and 9 from J, leaving 21 bases between them. CDR3 length: 14 amino acids.

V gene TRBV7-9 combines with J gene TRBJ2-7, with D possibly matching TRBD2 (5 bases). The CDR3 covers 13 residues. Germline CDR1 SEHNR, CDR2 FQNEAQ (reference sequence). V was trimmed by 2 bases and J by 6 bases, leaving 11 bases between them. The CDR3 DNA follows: TGTGCCAGCAGCTTACGGGGAGACTTCGAGCAGTACTTC. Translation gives CASSLRGDFEQYF.

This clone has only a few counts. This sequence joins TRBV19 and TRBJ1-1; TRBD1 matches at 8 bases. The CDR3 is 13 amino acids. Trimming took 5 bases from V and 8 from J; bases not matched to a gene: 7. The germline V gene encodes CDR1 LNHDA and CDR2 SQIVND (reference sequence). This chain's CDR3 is CASSPPHRGEAFF. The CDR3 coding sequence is TGTGCCAGTAGTCCCCCTCACAGGGGGGAAGCTTTCTTT.

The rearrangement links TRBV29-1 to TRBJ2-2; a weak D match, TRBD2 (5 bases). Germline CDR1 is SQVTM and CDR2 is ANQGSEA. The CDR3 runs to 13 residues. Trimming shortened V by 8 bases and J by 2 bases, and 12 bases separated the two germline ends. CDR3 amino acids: CSSVTTNTGELFF. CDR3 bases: TGCAGCTCGGTGACTACTAACACCGGGGAGCTGTTTTTT.

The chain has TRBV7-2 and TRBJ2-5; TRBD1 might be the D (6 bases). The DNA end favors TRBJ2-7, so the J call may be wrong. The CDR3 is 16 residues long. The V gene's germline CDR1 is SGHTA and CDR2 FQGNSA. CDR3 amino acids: CASSPMGAGVSYEQYF. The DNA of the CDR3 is TGTGCCAGCAGCCCAATGGGGGCAGGGGTGTCCTACGAGCAGTACTTC.

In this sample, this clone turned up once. In DNA, the CDR3 is TGTGCCAGCACCCGGACGGGACAGGGGGCCTACGAGCAGTACTTC. Translation: CASTRTGQGAYEQYF. The genes are TRBV7-2 and TRBJ2-7; 11 bases align to TRBD1. Unmatched junction bases numbered 7, after V lost 7 bases and J lost 2 bases. CDR1 is SGHTA and CDR2 is FQGNSA in the germline V gene. The CDR3 spans 15 residues.

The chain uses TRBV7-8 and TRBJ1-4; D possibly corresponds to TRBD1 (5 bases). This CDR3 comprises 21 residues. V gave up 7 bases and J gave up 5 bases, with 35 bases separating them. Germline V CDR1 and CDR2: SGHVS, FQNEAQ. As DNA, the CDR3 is TGTGCCAGCACCCTTGAAAGGTTCGGGGGGGTAGTGCGAAGCGAAAATGAAAAACTGTTTTTT. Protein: CASTLERFGGVVRSENEKLFF.

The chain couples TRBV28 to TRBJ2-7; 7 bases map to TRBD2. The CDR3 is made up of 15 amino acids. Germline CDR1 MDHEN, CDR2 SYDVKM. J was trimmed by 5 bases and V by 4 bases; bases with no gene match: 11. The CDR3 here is CASSSGGSGTNEQYF. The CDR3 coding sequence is TGTGCCAGCAGTTCGGGTGGGAGCGGGACGAACGAGCAGTACTTC.

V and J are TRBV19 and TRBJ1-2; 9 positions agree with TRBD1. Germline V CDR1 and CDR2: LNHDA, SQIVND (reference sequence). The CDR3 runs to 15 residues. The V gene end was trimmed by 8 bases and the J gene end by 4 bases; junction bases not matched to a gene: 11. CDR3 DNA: TGTGCCAGTCCTCCGGAGGGACAGGGAGGCTATGGCTACACCTTC. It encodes CASPPEGQGGYGYTF.

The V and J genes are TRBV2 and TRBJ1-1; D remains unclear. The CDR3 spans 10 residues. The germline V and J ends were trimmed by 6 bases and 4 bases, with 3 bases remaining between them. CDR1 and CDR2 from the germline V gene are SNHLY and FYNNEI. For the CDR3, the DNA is TGTGCCAGCAGCCGCACTGAAGCTTTCTTT. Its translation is CASSRTEAFF.

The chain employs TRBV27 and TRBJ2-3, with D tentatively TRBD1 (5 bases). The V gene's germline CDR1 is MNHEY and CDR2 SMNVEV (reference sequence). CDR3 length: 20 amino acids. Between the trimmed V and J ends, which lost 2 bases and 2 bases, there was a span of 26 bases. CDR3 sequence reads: CASSLTPTATLTPDTDTQYF. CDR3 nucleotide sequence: TGTGCCAGCAGTTTAACCCCGACAGCCACCCTCACTCCGGACACAGATACGCAGTATTTT.

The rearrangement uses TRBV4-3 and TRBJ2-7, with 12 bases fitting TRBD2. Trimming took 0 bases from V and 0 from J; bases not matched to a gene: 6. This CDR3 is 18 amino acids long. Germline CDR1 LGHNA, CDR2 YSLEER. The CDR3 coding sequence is TGCGCCAGCAGCCAAGATTCTAGCGGGGGGGCGAGCTCCTACGAGCAGTACTTC. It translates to CASSQDSSGGASSYEQYF.

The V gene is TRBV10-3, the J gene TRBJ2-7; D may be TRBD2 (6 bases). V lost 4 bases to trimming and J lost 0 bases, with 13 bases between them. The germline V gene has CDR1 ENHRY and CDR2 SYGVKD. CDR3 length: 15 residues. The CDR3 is CAISGGTGLSYEQYF. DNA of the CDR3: TGTGCCATCAGTGGCGGGACGGGCCTCTCCTACGAGCAGTACTTC.

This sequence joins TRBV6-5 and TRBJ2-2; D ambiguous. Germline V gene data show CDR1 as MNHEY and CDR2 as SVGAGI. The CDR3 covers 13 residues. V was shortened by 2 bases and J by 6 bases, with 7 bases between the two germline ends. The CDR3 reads CASSYLVAGELFF. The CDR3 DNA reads TGTGCCAGCAGTTACCTTGTCGCCGGGGAGCTGTTTTTT.

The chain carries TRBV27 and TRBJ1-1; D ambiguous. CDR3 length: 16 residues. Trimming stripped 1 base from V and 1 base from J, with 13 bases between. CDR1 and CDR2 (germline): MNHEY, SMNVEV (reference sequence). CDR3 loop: CASSLYPGEANTEAFF. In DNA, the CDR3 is TGTGCCAGCAGTTTATACCCTGGAGAGGCGAACACTGAAGCTTTCTTT.

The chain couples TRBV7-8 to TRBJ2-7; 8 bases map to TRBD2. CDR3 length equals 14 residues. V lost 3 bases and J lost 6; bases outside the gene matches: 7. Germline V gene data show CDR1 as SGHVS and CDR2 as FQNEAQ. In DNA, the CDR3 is TGTGCCAGCAGCTTCCAGCGGGAGTCCACCGAGCAGTACTTC. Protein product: CASSFQRESTEQYF.

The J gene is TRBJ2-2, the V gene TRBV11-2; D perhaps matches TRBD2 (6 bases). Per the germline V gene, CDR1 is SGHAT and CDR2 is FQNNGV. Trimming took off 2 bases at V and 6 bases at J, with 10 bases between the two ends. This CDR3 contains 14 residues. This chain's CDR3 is CASSLIREAGELFF. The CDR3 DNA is TGTGCCAGCAGCTTAATCAGGGAGGCCGGGGAGCTGTTTTTT.